The 5 T cell receptor beta chains given below trace back to one sample, sequenced in a study of shared clonotypes between healthy human individuals. Produced via immunoSEQ multiplex PCR; TCRdb's table is partial and in-frame only. Seen here are about 2 million clones, approximately 94% observed once, and the top ten hold 1.2%. Naive CD8 cells lacked CD45RO and underwent positive selection for CCR7, leaving out terminally differentiated effector memory CD45RA+ cells. The sequenced sample consisted of naive CD8+ T cells sorted from blood. These receptors were collected from a man younger than 30 in good health.

The chain is built from TRBV29-1 and TRBJ2-2; D is unclear. Germline CDR1 SQVTM, CDR2 ANQGSEA. Trimming stripped 2 bases from V and 0 bases from J, with 4 bases between. This CDR3 has 13 amino acids. The CDR3 here is CSVEFPNTGELFF. The CDR3 nucleotides read TGCAGCGTTGAATTTCCGAACACCGGGGAGCTGTTTTTT.

The chain uses TRBV9 and TRBJ2-2; 9 bases fit TRBD2. The trim removed 4 bases at V and 5 bases at J, leaving 9 bases unmatched. CDR3 length equals 16 residues. Per the germline V gene, CDR1 is SGDLS and CDR2 is YYNGEE. The CDR3 protein is CASSPSLAGDTGELFF. In DNA, the CDR3 is TGTGCCAGCAGCCCAAGTTTAGCGGGAGATACCGGGGAGCTGTTTTTT.

This sequence joins TRBV2 and TRBJ1-4; no reliable D call. Deletions cut 3 bases from V and 0 bases from J, with 11 bases between. Germline CDR1 SNHLY, CDR2 FYNNEI. This CDR3 is built from 16 residues. For the CDR3, the DNA is TGTGCCAGCAGTGATAGGGCAGAACCAACTAATGAAAAACTGTTTTTT. This translates into CASSDRAEPTNEKLFF.

Comment on this clone: The germline gene is not matched at one end of the junction; a read error may be the cause. This same CDR3 is encoded by further DNA sequences in the sample. The chain combines TRBV7-9 with TRBJ2-7, with unresolved D. Germline CDR1 reads SEHNR; CDR2 reads FQNEAQ (reference sequence). This CDR3 is 12 amino acids long. The CDR3 reads CASSRGLYEQYF. The CDR3 DNA is TGTGCCAGCTCCCGAGGTCTGTACGAGCAATACTTC.

This clone came up once. The chain employs TRBV5-4 and TRBJ1-1, with a possible D match to TRBD1 (5 bases). CDR1 is SGHNT and CDR2 is YYREEE in the germline V gene (reference sequence). V was trimmed by 4 bases and J by 0 bases, leaving 13 bases between them. The CDR3 has 15 residues. In DNA form, the CDR3 reads TGTGCCAGCAGCCGATATTTGGGGCTGAACACTGAAGCTTTCTTT. This translates into CASSRYLGLNTEAFF.